This T cell receptor (beta chain) was profiled in a study of cytomegalovirus exposure and HLA in healthy donors. The overall study: HLA-typed donors were the source of some 85 million unique TCRs, which an early data release held. Broader study findings: Researchers reported in a later analysis that a missense DCLRE1C variant was tied to TCR beta V- and J-gene trimming. The authors reported that TCR beta sequences could predict HLA-A and HLA-B alleles. These predictions were accurate for most subjects in the first cohort. A few chains tied to CMV proved CMV antigen-specific in vitro.

The J segment lost 0 bases and the V segment lost 3 bases, leaving 15 bases of the junction unmatched. Per the germline V gene, CDR1 is LNHNV and CDR2 is YYDKDF (reference sequence). The CDR3 sequence is 20 residues long. A note on this clone: What it recognizes is unknown.

Both 60 Vbeta primers and 13 Jbeta primers went into the PCR. Here immunoSEQ multiplex PCR was the method, and the copy in TCRdb shows in-frame clones only, minus some. In the table there are approximately 190,000 clones, approximately 78% of which are singletons. The rearrangement joins TRBV15 to TRBJ2-7; 12 bases line up with TRBD2. This clonotype was obtained from a young woman in good health and CMV-seronegative. Input material: PBMCs. The CDR3 DNA reads TGTGCCACCAGCAGGGCTACGACTAGCGGGGGCCCCGACAGCTCCTACGAGCAGTACTTC. Its protein is CATSRATTSGGPDSSYEQYF.